Sequencing of this TCR beta chain was carried out in a study of blood T cell repertoires in COVID-19 (dated by TCRdb to about 2020). Background on the whole study: Collaborator samples came from the United States, Italy and Spain and covered acute and convalescent phases of COVID-19. The material from the prospective study consisted of cDNA or gDNA derived from T cells, B-cell-depleted T cells, or PBMCs. The dataset comprised deeply sampled blood TCRbeta repertoires from subjects exposed to, actively infected with, or recovered from COVID-19. A freely available public database, intended as a resource for researchers studying the immune response to SARS-CoV-2, is where the repertoires were released. The samples were drawn from two sources: the first 160 participants of the ongoing ImmuneRACE study, and 1,000 to 1,500 subjects contributed by 6 global collaborators. The sample metadata nearly always contained a de-identified subject ID, COVID-19 status, age in years and sex. HLA class I and class II types, where available, came from metadata supplied by the sample provider rather than from assay-based typing.

General conclusions and limits of the study: Clinical and demographic metadata were provided uncurated, with the amount varying by source and participant.

The germline V gene encodes CDR1 ENHRY and CDR2 SYGVKD. The CDR3 covers 16 residues, taking in both the cysteine and the phenylalanine. The DNA shown is the 48-base CDR3, in frame from base 1. Ends trimmed: V by 2 bases, J by 6 bases; bases unmatched to a gene: 9. One collaborating source in Seattle enrolled patients while the patients were actively infected and followed the patients over time throughout the course of disease. Whole blood was collected in K2EDTA tubes by collaborating institutions according to the institutions' own protocols. For TCRbeta analysis, collaborator samples were shipped as frozen whole blood, as isolated PBMCs, or as DNA extracted from either sample type. TCRbeta CDR3 regions were amplified from genomic DNA using the immunoSEQ Assay, a bias-controlled multiplex PCR. Regarding the original processing steps: Within the assay, amplification of reference gene primers was used to estimate how many nucleated cells each sample contained. Sequence reads were collapsed and filtered to measure the absolute abundance of every unique TCRbeta CDR3 rearrangement. Productive Simpson clonality was computed per sample as the square root of Simpson's diversity index over productive rearrangements. TCRdb mirrors the immuneACCESS table, restricted to in-frame sequences. Some clones are absent from its copies; in checked studies, under half trace to an unresolved V gene, and the reason for the others is unknown. V, J and clone size are taken as reported in that table, and D and trimming were inferred from the DNA itself. Here the sample has 85,000 to 100,000 clones; around nine tenths occur a single time. Together, the top ten hold around 2.2% of the sample.

As for this clone: Its antigen is unknown. No much larger clone is present one base from it, and per-base qualities are unavailable.

The TCR was taken from a man aged 50-59 years with COVID-19, enrolled during active disease. The sample was peripheral blood. The V and J segments used are TRBV10-3 and TRBJ1-1; 10 of the junction bases match TRBD1. For the CDR3, the sequence is CAISEDRQGALAEAFF. Here is the DNA: TGTGCCATCAGTGAGGATAGACAGGGGGCTTTGGCTGAAGCTTTCTTT.